The clone carrying this T cell receptor beta chain has just a few counts. No antigen is known for it. Presentation of ophthalmopathy in the donors involved moderate-to-severe activity, CAS ≥3, NOSPECS ≥4 and a duration under 3 months. Germline CDR1 and CDR2: SNHLY and FYNNEI. This CDR3 is 11 amino acids long. Trimming at V came to 8 bases and at J to 7 bases, leaving 4 bases not matched to a gene. RNA served as the template for amplifying TCR beta CDR3 regions. First-round RT-PCR used HTBI primers; second-round multiplex PCR followed. TCRdb reprocessed the multiplex PCR reads via MiXCR and lists one record per CDR3 protein. The sample contains hundreds of thousands of distinct CDR3 sequences, 45% to 55% of which appear only once. This sample stems from a study of Graves' ophthalmopathy and Graves' hyperthyroidism. Study-level information: Upon initial diagnosis and before any treatment, peripheral blood was collected. Study-level results: Most clonotypes expanded in thyroid above 0.001 frequency were present in blood too. Using 13 signatures, a model distinguished ophthalmopathy from stable hyperthyroidism, reaching more than 85% sensitivity and 70% to 83% specificity.

The rearrangement uses TRBV2 and TRBJ1-2, with 7 bases lining up with TRBD1. Sequences were obtained from peripheral blood. The clonotype originates from an adult man with Graves' ophthalmopathy. The CDR3 DNA reads as TGTGCCAGCGGGGGACAGTCTGGCTACACCTTC. It is translated as CASGGQSGYTF.